Below, one T cell receptor (beta chain) is given with its context. Antigen unknown. This sample is drawn from a study of cytomegalovirus exposure and HLA in healthy donors. Regarding the study as a whole: Cytomegalovirus association was assigned to 150 to 200 TCR beta chains. Relative to equally common others, HLA-associated TCR beta chains showed greater clonal expansion in a later analysis.

PCR primers comprised 60 Vbeta and 13 Jbeta primers. Repertoires were generated with immunoSEQ multiplex PCR, while TCRdb's copy carries only in-frame clones and drops some. The top ten hold about 3.2% of the sample, which has 150,000 or so clones, about four fifths seen once. Trimming left V 5 bases short and J 5 bases short, with 19 bases between. Germline V gene lookup returns CDR1 LNHDA and CDR2 SQIVND (reference sequence). The CDR3 length is 16 residues. The V gene is TRBV19, the J gene TRBJ1-5; D call uncertain. Sequencing was done on a sample of PBMCs. This sequence was found in a man younger than 30 in good health and CMV-seropositive. CDR3: CASSLPAQPIDQPQHF. The DNA for the CDR3 is TGTGCCAGTAGTTTGCCCGCACAGCCTATAGATCAGCCCCAGCATTTT.